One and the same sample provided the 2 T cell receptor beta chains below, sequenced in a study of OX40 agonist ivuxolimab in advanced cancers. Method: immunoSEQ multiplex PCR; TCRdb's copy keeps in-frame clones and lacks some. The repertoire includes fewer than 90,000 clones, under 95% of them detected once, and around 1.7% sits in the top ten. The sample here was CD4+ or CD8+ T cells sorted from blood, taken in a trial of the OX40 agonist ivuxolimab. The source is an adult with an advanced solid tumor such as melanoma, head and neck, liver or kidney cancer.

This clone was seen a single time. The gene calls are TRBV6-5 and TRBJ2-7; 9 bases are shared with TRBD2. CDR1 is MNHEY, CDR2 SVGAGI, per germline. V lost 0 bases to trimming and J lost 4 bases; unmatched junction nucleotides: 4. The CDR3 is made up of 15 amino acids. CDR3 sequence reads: CASSYSAGGLYEQYF. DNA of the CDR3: TGTGCCAGCAGTTACTCAGCGGGAGGACTTTACGAGCAGTACTTC.

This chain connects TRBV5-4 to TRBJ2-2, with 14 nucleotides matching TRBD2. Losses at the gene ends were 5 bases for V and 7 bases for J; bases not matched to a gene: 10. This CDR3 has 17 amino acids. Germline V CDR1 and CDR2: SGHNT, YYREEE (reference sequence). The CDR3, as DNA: TGTGCCAGCAGTCGTGGAGGGACTAGCGGGAGTTTCGGGGAGCTGTTTTTT. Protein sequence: CASSRGGTSGSFGELFF.